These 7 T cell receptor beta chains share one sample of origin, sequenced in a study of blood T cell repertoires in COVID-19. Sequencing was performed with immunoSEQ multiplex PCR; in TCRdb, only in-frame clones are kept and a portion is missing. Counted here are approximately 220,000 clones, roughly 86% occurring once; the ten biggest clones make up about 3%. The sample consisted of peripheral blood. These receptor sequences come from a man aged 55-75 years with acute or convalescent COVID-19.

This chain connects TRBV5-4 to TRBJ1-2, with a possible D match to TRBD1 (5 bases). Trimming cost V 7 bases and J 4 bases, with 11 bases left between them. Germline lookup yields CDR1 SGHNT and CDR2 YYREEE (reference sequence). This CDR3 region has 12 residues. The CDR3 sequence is CASGGAPYGYTF. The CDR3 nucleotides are TGTGCCAGCGGAGGGGCTCCCTATGGCTACACCTTC.

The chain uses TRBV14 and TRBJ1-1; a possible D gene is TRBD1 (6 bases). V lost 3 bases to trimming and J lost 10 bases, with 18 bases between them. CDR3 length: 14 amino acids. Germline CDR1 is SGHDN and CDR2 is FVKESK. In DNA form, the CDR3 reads TGTGCCAGCAGCCATATGGGGGCCGGAGGTGTAGCTTTCTTT. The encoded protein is CASSHMGAGGVAFF.

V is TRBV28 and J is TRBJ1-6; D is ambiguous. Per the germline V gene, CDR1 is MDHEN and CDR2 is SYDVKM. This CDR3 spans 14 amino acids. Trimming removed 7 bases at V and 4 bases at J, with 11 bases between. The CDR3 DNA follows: TGTGCCAGCACCTCGGAGGTTTATAATTCACCCCTCCACTTT. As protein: CASTSEVYNSPLHF. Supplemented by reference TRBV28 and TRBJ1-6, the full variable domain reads DVKVTQSSRYLVKRTGEKVFLECVQDMDHENMFWYRQDPGLGLRLIYFSYDVKMKEKGDIPEGYSVSREKKERFSLILESASTNQTSMYLCASTSEVYNSPLHFGNGTRLTVT.

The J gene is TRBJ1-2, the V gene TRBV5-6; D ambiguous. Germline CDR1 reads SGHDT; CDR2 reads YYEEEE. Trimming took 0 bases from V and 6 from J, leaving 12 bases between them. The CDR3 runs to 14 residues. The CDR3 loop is CASSLVPLVDGYTF. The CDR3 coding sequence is TGTGCCAGCAGCTTGGTCCCATTGGTAGATGGCTACACCTTC.

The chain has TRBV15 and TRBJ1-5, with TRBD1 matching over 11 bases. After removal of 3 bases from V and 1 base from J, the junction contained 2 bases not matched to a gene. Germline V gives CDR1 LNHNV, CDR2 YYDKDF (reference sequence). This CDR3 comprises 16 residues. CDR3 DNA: TGTGCCACCAGCAGGGGACAGGGGGTAAGCAATCAGCCCCAGCATTTT. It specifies CATSRGQGVSNQPQHF.

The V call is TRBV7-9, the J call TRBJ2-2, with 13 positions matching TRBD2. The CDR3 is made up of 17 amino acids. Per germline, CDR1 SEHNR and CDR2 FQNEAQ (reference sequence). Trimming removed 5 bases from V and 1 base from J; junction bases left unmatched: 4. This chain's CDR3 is CASSRTSGGLNTGELFF. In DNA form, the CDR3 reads TGTGCCAGCAGCCGGACTAGCGGGGGCTTGAACACCGGGGAGCTGTTTTTT.

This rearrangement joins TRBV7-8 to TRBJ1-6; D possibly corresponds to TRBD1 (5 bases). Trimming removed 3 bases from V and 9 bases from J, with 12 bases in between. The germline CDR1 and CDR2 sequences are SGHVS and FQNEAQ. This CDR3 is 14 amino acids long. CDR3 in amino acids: CASSLNGGGSPLHF. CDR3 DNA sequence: TGTGCCAGCAGCTTGAATGGGGGGGGTTCACCCCTCCACTTT.